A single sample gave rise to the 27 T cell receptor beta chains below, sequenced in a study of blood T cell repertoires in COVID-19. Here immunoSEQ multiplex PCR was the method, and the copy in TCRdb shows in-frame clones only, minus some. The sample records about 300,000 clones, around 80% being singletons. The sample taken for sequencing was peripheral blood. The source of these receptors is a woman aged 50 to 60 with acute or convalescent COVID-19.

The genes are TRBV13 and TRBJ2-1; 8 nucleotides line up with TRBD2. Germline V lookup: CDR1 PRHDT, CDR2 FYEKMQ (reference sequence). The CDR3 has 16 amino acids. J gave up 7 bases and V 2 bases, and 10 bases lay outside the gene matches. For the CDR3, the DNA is TGTGCCAGCAGCTTATCATTCATCGGCGGGGGGAATGAGCAGTTCTTC. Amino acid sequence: CASSLSFIGGGNEQFF.

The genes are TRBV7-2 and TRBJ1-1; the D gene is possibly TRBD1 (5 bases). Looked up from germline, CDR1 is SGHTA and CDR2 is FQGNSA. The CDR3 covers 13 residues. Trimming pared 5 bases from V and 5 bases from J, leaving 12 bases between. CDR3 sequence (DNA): TGTGCCAGCAGCCCGTACAGGATAACTGAAGCTTTCTTT. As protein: CASSPYRITEAFF.

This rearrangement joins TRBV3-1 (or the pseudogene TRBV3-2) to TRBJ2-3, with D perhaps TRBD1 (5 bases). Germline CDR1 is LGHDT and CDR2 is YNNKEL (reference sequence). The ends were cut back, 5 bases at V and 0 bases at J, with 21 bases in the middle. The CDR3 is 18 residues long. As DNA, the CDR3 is TGTGCCAGCAGCTTCGCCTCCCTGACAGAGTCCAGCACAGATACGCAGTATTTT. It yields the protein CASSFASLTESSTDTQYF.

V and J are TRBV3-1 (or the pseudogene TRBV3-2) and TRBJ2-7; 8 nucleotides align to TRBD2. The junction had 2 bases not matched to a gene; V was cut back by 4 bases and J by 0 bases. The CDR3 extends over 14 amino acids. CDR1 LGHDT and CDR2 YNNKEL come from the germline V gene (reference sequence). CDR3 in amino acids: CASSPTSGSYEQYF. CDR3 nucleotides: TGTGCCAGCAGCCCAACTAGCGGCTCCTACGAGCAGTACTTC.

The chain's CDR3 is CASSITAGEGYTF. Written as DNA, the CDR3 is TGTGCCAGTAGTATAACGGCAGGGGAAGGCTACACCTTC. J is TRBJ1-2 and V is TRBV19; possibly TRBD1 for D (6 bases). This CDR3 is built from 13 residues. Germline V gene data show CDR1 as LNHDA and CDR2 as SQIVND (reference sequence). V lost 2 bases, J lost 8 bases, and 12 bases lay in between.

CDR3 sequence reads: CASSTKTDPRDQYF. CDR3 DNA sequence: TGTGCCAGCAGCACAAAGACAGATCCAAGAGACCAGTACTTC. The rearrangement links TRBV21-1 to TRBJ2-5; the D call in the table, TRBD1, was not verified against the DNA. TRBV21-1 is labeled a pseudogene. The CDR3 totals 14 residues.

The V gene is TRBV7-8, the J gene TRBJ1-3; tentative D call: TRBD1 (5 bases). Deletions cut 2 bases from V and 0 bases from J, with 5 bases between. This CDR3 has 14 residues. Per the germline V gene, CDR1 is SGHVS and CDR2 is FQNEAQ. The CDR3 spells CASSLRGSGNTIYF. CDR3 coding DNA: TGTGCCAGCAGCTTAAGGGGCTCTGGAAACACCATATATTTT.

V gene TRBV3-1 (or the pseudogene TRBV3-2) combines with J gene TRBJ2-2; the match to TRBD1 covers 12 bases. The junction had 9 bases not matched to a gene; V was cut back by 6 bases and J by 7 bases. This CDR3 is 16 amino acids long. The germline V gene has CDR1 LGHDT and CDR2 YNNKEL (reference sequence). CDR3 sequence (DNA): TGTGCCAGCAGACCCAAGGGACAGGGGGCCGGCGGGGAGCTGTTTTTT. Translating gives CASRPKGQGAGGELFF.

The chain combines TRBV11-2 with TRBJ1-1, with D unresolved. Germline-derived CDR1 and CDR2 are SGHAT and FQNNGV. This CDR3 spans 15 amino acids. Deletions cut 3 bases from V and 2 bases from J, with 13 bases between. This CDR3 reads CASSFPTYTNTEAFF. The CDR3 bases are TGTGCCAGCAGCTTCCCAACATATACCAACACTGAAGCTTTCTTT. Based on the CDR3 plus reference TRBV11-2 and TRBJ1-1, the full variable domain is EAGVAQSPRYKIIEKRQSVAFWCNPISGHATLYWYQQILGQGPKLLIQFQNNGVVDDSQLPKDRFSAERLKGVDSTLKIQPAKLEDSAVYLCASSFPTYTNTEAFFGQGTRLTVV.

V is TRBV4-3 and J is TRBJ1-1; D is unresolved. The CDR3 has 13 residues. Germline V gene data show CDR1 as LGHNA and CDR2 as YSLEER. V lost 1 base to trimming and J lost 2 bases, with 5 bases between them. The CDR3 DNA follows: TGCGCCAGCAGCCAAGTCCAAAACACTGAAGCTTTCTTT. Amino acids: CASSQVQNTEAFF.

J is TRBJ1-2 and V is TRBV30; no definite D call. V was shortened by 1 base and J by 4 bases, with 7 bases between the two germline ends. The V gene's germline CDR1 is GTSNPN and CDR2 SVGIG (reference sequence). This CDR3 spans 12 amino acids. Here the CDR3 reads CAWSGGLYGYTF. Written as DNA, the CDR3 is TGTGCCTGGAGTGGAGGACTCTATGGCTACACCTTC. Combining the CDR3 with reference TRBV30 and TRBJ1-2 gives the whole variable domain SQTIHQWPATLVQPVGSPLSLECTVEGTSNPNLYWYRQAAGRGLQLLFYSVGIGQISSEVPQNLSASRPQDRQFILSSKKLLLSDSGFYLCAWSGGLYGYTFGSGTRLTVV.

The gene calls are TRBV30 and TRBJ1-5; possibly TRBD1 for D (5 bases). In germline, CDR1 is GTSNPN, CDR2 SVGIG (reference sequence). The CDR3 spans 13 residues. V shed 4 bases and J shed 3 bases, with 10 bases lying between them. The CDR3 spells CAWTGKDNQPQHF. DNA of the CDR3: TGTGCCTGGACAGGGAAGGACAATCAGCCCCAGCATTTT.

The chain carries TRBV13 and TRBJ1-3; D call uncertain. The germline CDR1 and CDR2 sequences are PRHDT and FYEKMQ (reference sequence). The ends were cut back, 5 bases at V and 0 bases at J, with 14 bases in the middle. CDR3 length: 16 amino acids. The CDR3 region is CASSHLRLNSGNTIYF. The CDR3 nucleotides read TGTGCCAGCAGCCACCTTAGACTCAACTCTGGAAACACCATATATTTT.

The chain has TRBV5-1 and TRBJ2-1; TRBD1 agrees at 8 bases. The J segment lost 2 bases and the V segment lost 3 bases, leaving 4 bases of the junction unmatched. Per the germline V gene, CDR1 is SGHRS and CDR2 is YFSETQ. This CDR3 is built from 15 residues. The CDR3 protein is CASSSRGQAYNEQFF. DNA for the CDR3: TGCGCCAGCAGCTCCAGGGGGCAGGCCTACAATGAGCAGTTCTTC.

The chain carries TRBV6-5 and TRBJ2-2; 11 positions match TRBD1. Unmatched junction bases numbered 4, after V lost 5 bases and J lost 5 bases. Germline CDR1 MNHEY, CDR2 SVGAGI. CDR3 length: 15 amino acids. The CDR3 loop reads CASSTGTGGTGELFF. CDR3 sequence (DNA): TGTGCCAGCAGTACCGGGACAGGGGGTACCGGGGAGCTGTTTTTT.

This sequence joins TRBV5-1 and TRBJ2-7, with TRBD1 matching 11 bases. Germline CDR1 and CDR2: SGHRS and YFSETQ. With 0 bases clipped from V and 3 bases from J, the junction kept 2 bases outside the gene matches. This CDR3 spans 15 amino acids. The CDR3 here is CASSLAGTGGYEQYF. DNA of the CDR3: TGCGCCAGCAGCTTGGCCGGGACAGGGGGCTACGAGCAGTACTTC.

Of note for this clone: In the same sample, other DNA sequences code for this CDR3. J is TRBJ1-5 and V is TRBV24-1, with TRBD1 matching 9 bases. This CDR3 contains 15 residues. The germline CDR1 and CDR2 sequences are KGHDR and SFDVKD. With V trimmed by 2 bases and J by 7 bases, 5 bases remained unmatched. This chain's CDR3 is CATSDSGTGYQPQHF. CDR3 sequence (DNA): TGTGCCACCAGTGATTCCGGGACAGGGTACCAGCCCCAGCATTTT.

CDR3 bases: TGTGCCAGCAGTTTCACAGGCATCAACACTGAAGCTTTCTTT. Translation: CASSFTGINTEAFF. The chain recombines TRBV27 with TRBJ1-1, with D tentatively TRBD1 (5 bases). Trimming took off 3 bases at V and 2 bases at J, with 10 bases between the two ends. This CDR3 has 14 amino acids. Germline V gene data show CDR1 as MNHEY and CDR2 as SMNVEV (reference sequence).

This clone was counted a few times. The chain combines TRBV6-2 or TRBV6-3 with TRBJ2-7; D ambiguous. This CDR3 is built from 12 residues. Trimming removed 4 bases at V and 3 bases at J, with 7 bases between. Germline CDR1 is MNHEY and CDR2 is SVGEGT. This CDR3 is CASSSAVYEQYF. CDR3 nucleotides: TGTGCCAGCAGTTCGGCGGTCTACGAGCAGTACTTC.

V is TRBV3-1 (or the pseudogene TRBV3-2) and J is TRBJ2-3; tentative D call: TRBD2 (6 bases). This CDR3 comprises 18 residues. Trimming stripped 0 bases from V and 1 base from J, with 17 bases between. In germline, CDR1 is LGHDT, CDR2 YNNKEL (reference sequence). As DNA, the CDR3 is TGTGCCAGCAGCCAAGACTGGGTAGCGGCTACCCGCACAGATACGCAGTATTTT. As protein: CASSQDWVAATRTDTQYF.

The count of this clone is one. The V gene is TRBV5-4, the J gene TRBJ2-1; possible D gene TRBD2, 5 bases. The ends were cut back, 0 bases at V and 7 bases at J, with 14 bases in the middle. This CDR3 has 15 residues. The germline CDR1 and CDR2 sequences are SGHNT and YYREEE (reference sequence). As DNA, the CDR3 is TGTGCCAGCAGCTTGGAGGGCCCTAGAGGGAATGAGCAGTTCTTC. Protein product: CASSLEGPRGNEQFF.

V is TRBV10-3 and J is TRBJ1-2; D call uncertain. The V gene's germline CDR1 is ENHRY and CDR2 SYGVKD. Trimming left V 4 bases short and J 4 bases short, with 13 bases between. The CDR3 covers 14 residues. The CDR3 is CAISAGAQSYGYTF. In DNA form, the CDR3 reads TGTGCCATCAGTGCAGGTGCCCAGAGCTATGGCTACACCTTC.

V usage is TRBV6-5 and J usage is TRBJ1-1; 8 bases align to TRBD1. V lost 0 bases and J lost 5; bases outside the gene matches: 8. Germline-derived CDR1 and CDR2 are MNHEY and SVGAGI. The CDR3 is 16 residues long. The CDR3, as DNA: TGTGCCAGCAGTTACTCCGATGGACAGGGAGGAACTGAAGCTTTCTTT. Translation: CASSYSDGQGGTEAFF.

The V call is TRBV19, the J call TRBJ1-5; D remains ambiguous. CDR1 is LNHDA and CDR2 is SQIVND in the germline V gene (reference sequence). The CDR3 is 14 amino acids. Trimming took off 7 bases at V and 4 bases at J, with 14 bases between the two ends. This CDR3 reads CASTKPGRNQPQHF. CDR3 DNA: TGTGCCAGTACCAAGCCGGGGAGGAATCAGCCCCAGCATTTT. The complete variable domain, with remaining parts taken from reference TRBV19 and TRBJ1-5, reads DGGITQSPKYLFRKEGQNVTLSCEQNLNHDAMYWYRQDPGQGLRLIYYSQIVNDFQKGDIAEGYSVSREKKESFPLTVTSAQKNPTAFYLCASTKPGRNQPQHFGDGTRLSIL.

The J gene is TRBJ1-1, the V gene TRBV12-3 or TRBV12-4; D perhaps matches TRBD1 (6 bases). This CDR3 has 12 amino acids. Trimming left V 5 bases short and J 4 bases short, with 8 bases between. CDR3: CASSQQGTEAFF. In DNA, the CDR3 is TGTGCCAGCAGTCAACAGGGCACTGAAGCTTTCTTT.

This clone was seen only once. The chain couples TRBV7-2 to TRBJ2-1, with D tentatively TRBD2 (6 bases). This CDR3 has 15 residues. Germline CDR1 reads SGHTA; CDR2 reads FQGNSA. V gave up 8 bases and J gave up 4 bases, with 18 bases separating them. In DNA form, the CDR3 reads TGTGCCAGCCCGAGGAGCGGGCGGGGATACAATGAGCAGTTCTTC. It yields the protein CASPRSGRGYNEQFF. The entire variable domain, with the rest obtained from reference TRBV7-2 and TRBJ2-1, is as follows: GAGVSQSPSNKVTEKGKDVELRCDPISGHTALYWYRQSLGQGLEFLIYFQGNSAPDKSGLPSDRFSAERTGGSVSTLTIQRTQQEDSAVYLCASPRSGRGYNEQFFGPGTRLTVL.

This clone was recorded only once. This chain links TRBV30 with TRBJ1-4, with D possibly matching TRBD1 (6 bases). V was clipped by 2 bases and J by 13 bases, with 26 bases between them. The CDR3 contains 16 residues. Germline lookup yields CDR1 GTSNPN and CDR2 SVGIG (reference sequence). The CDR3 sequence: CAWSRGGLATTKPLFF. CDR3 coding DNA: TGTGCCTGGAGTAGGGGGGGACTTGCAACTACTAAGCCACTGTTTTTT. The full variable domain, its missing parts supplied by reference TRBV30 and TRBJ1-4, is SQTIHQWPATLVQPVGSPLSLECTVEGTSNPNLYWYRQAAGRGLQLLFYSVGIGQISSEVPQNLSASRPQDRQFILSSKKLLLSDSGFYLCAWSRGGLATTKPLFFGSGTQLSVL.